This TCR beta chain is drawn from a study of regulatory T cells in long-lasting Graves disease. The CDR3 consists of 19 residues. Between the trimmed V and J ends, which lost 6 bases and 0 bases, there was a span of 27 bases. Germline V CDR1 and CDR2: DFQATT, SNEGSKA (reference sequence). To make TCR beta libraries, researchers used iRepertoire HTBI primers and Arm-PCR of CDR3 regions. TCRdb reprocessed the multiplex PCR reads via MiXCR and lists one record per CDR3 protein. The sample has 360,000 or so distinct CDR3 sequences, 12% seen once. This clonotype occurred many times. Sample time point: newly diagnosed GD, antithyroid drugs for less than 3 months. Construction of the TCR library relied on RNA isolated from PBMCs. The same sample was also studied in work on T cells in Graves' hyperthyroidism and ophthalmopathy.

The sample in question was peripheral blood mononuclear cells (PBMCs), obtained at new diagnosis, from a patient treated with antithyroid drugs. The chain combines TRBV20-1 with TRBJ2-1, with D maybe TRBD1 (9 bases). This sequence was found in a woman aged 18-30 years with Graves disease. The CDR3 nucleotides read TGCAGTGCACCTATCCTGGACAGGGGCGGGGGGCACTCCTACAATGAGCAGTTCTTC. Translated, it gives CSAPILDRGGGHSYNEQFF.